The 2 T cell receptor beta chains given below trace back to one sample, sequenced in a study of human T cells and chemical hapten exposure. One entry per CDR3 protein, called by TCRdb with MiXCR from the RACE reads. The sample lists about 40,000 distinct CDR3 sequences, less than 3.5% occurring once. Time point reported: patch test 2, 6 weeks after DPC sensitization. Treatment described: therapeutic diphenylcyclopropenone sensitization with weekly scalp DPC. The sequences come from whole blood, collected in connection with sensitization to the hapten diphenylcyclopropenone (DPC). Receptors were obtained from a man between 35 and 55 years old with alopecia areata. Some clones in this sample may be carry-over from other donors' samples.

The genes are TRBV5-5 and TRBJ2-3; D gene unclear. CDR1 and CDR2 (germline): SGHKS, YYEKEE (reference sequence). The V gene lost 4 bases and the J gene lost 2 bases, with 11 bases spanning the gap. CDR3 length equals 14 residues. The CDR3 loop reads CASSEAVNTDTQYF. Here the CDR3 DNA reads TGTGCCAGCAGCGAGGCAGTGAACACAGATACGCAGTATTTT. The full variable domain, with the rest looked up from reference TRBV5-5 and TRBJ2-3, is DAGVTQSPTHLIKTRGQQVTLRCSPISGHKSVSWYQQVLGQGPQFIFQYYEKEERGRGNFPDRFSARQFPNYSSELNVNALLLGDSALYLCASSEAVNTDTQYFGPGTRLTVL.

In this sample, this clonotype turned up many times. The chain joins TRBV6-5 to TRBJ2-5; TRBD2 might be the D (6 bases). CDR1 is MNHEY and CDR2 is SVGAGI in the germline V gene. The CDR3 consists of 13 residues. Trimming removed 6 bases at V and 2 bases at J, with 10 bases between. Here the CDR3 DNA reads TGTGCCAGCAGCCGGGGACTGCAAGAGACCCAGTACTTC. Its translation: CASSRGLQETQYF.